A selection of T cell receptor beta chains follows, all from one sample in a study of chemoradiotherapy in HPV16-positive cancers. TCRdb's table, derived via immunoSEQ multiplex PCR, lists solely in-frame clones and lacks some. The table has thousands of clones, approximately 79% seen once; the top ten hold approximately 16%. The material sequenced was tumor tissue, taken from a patient who underwent chemoradiotherapy. These receptors originate from a human donor with HPV-associated anogenital cancer. CDR3s include the opening cysteine and the closing phenylalanine or tryptophan. The order of the fields is V gene, J gene, CDR3 protein.

>TRBV7-2|TRBJ2-7
CASSLGPSGYEQYF
>TRBV2|TRBJ1-1
CASSELAGGNTEAFF
>TRBV5-1|TRBJ2-3
CASSLGTSGSTDTQYF
>TRBV19|TRBJ1-5
CASSSGSEPQHF
>TRBV12-5|TRBJ1-5
CASGFVARNQPQHF
>TRBV12-5|TRBJ2-7
CASGLVNEQYF
>TRBV29-1|TRBJ2-7
CSVEESGPYEQYF
>TRBV2|TRBJ1-5
CASSGRGQLYSNQPQHF
>TRBV5-1|TRBJ2-7
CASSPPGTGHLEQYF
>TRBV4-2|TRBJ2-2
CASSQPGQTTGELFF
>TRBV4-1|TRBJ2-2
CASSQVGLLPWTDLATGELFF
>TRBV30|TRBJ1-1
CVFSGQVHTEAFF
>TRBV9|TRBJ2-7
CASSGGRTSGVYEQYF
>TRBV6-6|TRBJ1-6
CASRPRDRDSPLHF
>TRBV6-1|TRBJ1-2
CASSEDGEGDGYTF
>TRBV19|TRBJ2-3
CASSVGNSFTDTQYF
>TRBV6-6|TRBJ1-2
CASSSPDKPHSYGYTF
>TRBV27|TRBJ1-1
CASSDLDRRTEAFF
>TRBV11-2|TRBJ1-1
CASSFGQFNTEAFF
>TRBV9|TRBJ1-4
CASSARTGNEKLFF
>TRBV5-5|TRBJ1-2
CASSGGQGGYGYTF
>TRBV10-3|TRBJ2-2
CAISESGGTNTGELFF
>TRBV11-2|TRBJ2-7
CASSQGPSGYEQYF
>TRBV19|TRBJ1-1
CASRTGTSDTEAFF
>TRBV11-2|TRBJ1-2
CASSPGLYGYTF
>TRBV5-1|TRBJ1-6
CASSLGDRGAISPLHF
>TRBV29-1|TRBJ1-3
CSVGTGVNTIYF
>TRBV6-6|TRBJ1-1
CASRLTGQEAFF
>TRBV19|TRBJ2-5
CASTASGGDGETQYF
>TRBV7-2|TRBJ2-1
CASSPGFSNHNEQFF
>TRBV11-3|TRBJ2-7
CASSSGRGSYEQYF
>TRBV29-1|TRBJ2-5
CSVQGLVETQYF
>TRBV27|TRBJ1-1
CASRAWMNTEAFF
>TRBV11-2|TRBJ2-7
CASSTDTGTYEQYF
>TRBV15|TRBJ1-2
CATSRDSGQGAYGYTF
>TRBV7-6|TRBJ1-4
CASSSWDRDASWDEKLFF
>TRBV5-1|TRBJ2-1
CASSALPGSSSYNEQFF
>TRBV9|TRBJ1-6
CASSPSFPDRGSRSYNSPLHF
>TRBV6-6|TRBJ1-1
CASSYMDKDTEAFF
>TRBV27|TRBJ1-2
CASRGGVISGYTF
>TRBV2|TRBJ2-6
CASNTGTVISGANVLTF
>TRBV30|TRBJ2-7
CAWKGIGSYEQYF
>TRBV5-1|TRBJ2-1
CASNHDRGAYNEQFF